This is a list of T cell receptor beta chains from one sample in a study of chemoradiotherapy in HPV16-positive cancers. Profiling relied on immunoSEQ multiplex PCR, and the TCRdb table lists in-frame clones only, not all of them. This repertoire shows roughly 40,000 clones, 75% to 85% found once; its top ten account for about 5.5%. This specimen consisted of blood, obtained from a patient who underwent chemoradiotherapy. The source of these receptors is a human donor with HPV-associated anogenital cancer. CDR3s include the opening cysteine and the closing phenylalanine or tryptophan. The order of the fields is clone size, D gene, V gene, J gene, CDR3 DNA, CDR3 protein. D genes are given only for firm matches. For some rows the clone size is stated as once, few or many, or as a class when expanded; others skip it.

clone size: once
D gene: -
V gene: TRBV5-3
J gene: TRBJ1-3
CDR3 DNA: TGTGCCAGAAGCTTAGGCGGGTCTGGAAACACCATATATTTT
CDR3 protein: CARSLGGSGNTIYF

clone size: -
D gene: TRBD2
V gene: TRBV7-3
J gene: TRBJ2-3
CDR3 DNA: TGTGCCAGCAGCCTCCTCCTGGGGGGGGAATCAGATACGCAGTATTTT
CDR3 protein: CASSLLLGGESDTQYF

clone size: few
D gene: -
V gene: TRBV5-4
J gene: TRBJ2-7
CDR3 DNA: TGTGCCAGCAGCGGGAGGGGGGTGGACGAGCAGTACTTC
CDR3 protein: CASSGRGVDEQYF

clone size: -
D gene: TRBD1
V gene: TRBV13
J gene: TRBJ1-2
CDR3 DNA: TGTGCCAGCAGCCAACGACAGGGGGCTTCTAACTATGGCTACACCTTC
CDR3 protein: CASSQRQGASNYGYTF

clone size: -
D gene: -
V gene: TRBV7-6
J gene: TRBJ1-4
CDR3 DNA: TGTGCCAGCAGCCCCCTGGACGGAAGGGGAGAAAAACTGTTTTTT
CDR3 protein: CASSPLDGRGEKLFF

clone size: -
D gene: TRBD1
V gene: TRBV27
J gene: TRBJ1-3
CDR3 DNA: TGTGCCAGCAGTTCCTACAGGGGGCAGGAGGGAAACACCATATATTTT
CDR3 protein: CASSSYRGQEGNTIYF

clone size: -
D gene: -
V gene: TRBV6-1
J gene: TRBJ1-1
CDR3 DNA: TGTGCCAGCAGCGCCCTATTGGGAGTATCTGAAGCTTTCTTT
CDR3 protein: CASSALLGVSEAFF

clone size: -
D gene: -
V gene: TRBV4-1
J gene: TRBJ1-6
CDR3 DNA: TGCGCCAGCAGCCAAGAGACCCAGGGTGGGTCACCCCTCCACTTT
CDR3 protein: CASSQETQGGSPLHF

clone size: medium-sized
D gene: TRBD2
V gene: TRBV7-6
J gene: TRBJ2-1
CDR3 DNA: TGTGCCAGCAGCTTAGCTTGGACTAGGCCGCAGTTCTTC
CDR3 protein: CASSLAWTRPQFF

clone size: -
D gene: TRBD1
V gene: TRBV6-1
J gene: TRBJ2-7
CDR3 DNA: TGTGCCAGCAGTGCGCCGGTGGGACAGAATTTCTACGAGCAGTACTTC
CDR3 protein: CASSAPVGQNFYEQYF

clone size: -
D gene: TRBD1
V gene: TRBV7-2
J gene: TRBJ1-5
CDR3 DNA: TGTGCCAGCAGCTTAGGACAGGGGGCTGGTCAGCCCCAGCATTTT
CDR3 protein: CASSLGQGAGQPQHF

clone size: -
D gene: TRBD2
V gene: TRBV5-1
J gene: TRBJ2-3
CDR3 DNA: TGCGCCAGCAGCCTAGCGGGGGCCAGCGCAGATACGCAGTATTTT
CDR3 protein: CASSLAGASADTQYF

clone size: few
D gene: TRBD1
V gene: TRBV6-1
J gene: TRBJ1-5
CDR3 DNA: TGTGCCAGCAGTGAAGTCAGGGGGCCTCAGCCCCAGCATTTT
CDR3 protein: CASSEVRGPQPQHF

clone size: -
D gene: -
V gene: TRBV10-3
J gene: TRBJ1-5
CDR3 DNA: TGTGCCATCAGTGAGTCAAGGCAGCCAGGTGGGCCCCAGCATTTT
CDR3 protein: CAISESRQPGGPQHF

clone size: -
D gene: -
V gene: TRBV11-3
J gene: TRBJ2-6
CDR3 DNA: TGTGCCAGCAGCTTATCCGTCTCTGGGGCCAACGTCCTGACTTTC
CDR3 protein: CASSLSVSGANVLTF

clone size: -
D gene: -
V gene: TRBV5-1
J gene: TRBJ2-3
CDR3 DNA: TGCGCCAGCAGCTTGGGGGGCCCACTCACAGATACGCAGTATTTT
CDR3 protein: CASSLGGPLTDTQYF

clone size: -
D gene: TRBD1
V gene: TRBV6-5
J gene: TRBJ1-1
CDR3 DNA: TGTGCCAGCAGCCGGGACAGGGTTCTCACTGAAGCTTTCTTT
CDR3 protein: CASSRDRVLTEAFF

clone size: -
D gene: -
V gene: TRBV19
J gene: TRBJ2-2
CDR3 DNA: -
CDR3 protein: CASTSGKMNTGELFF

clone size: -
D gene: -
V gene: TRBV11-2
J gene: TRBJ1-4
CDR3 DNA: TGTGCCAGCACTATAGGGACCCCCCTTCAGGGTGAAAAACTGTTTTTT
CDR3 protein: CASTIGTPLQGEKLFF

clone size: -
D gene: TRBD1
V gene: TRBV25-1
J gene: TRBJ2-7
CDR3 DNA: TGTGCCAGCAGTGCGGACAGGGGGGCCTACGAGCAGTACTTC
CDR3 protein: CASSADRGAYEQYF

clone size: once
D gene: TRBD1
V gene: TRBV7-9
J gene: TRBJ2-1
CDR3 DNA: TGTGCCAGCAGCTTCCCGGGACAGGGCAATGAGCAGTTCTTC
CDR3 protein: CASSFPGQGNEQFF

clone size: -
D gene: TRBD1
V gene: TRBV5-1
J gene: TRBJ2-7
CDR3 DNA: TGCGCCAGCAGCTTGGGAAGGGGGCTCGAGCAGTACTTC
CDR3 protein: CASSLGRGLEQYF

clone size: -
D gene: -
V gene: TRBV5-4
J gene: TRBJ2-3
CDR3 DNA: TGTGCCAGCAGCTTACGGGGGTCCGGCACAGATACGCAGTATTTT
CDR3 protein: CASSLRGSGTDTQYF

clone size: -
D gene: -
V gene: TRBV2
J gene: TRBJ1-4
CDR3 DNA: TGTGCCAGCAGTGAATTAGGGACGGATAATGAAAAACTGTTTTTT
CDR3 protein: CASSELGTDNEKLFF

clone size: few
D gene: TRBD1
V gene: TRBV6-4
J gene: TRBJ1-2
CDR3 DNA: TGTGCCAGCAGTGGAGCAGGGGGACAGGGCTACACCTTC
CDR3 protein: CASSGAGGQGYTF

clone size: -
D gene: -
V gene: TRBV4-1
J gene: TRBJ1-6
CDR3 DNA: TGCGCCAGCAGCCTGACAGTTTATAATTCACCCCTCCACTTT
CDR3 protein: CASSLTVYNSPLHF

clone size: -
D gene: TRBD1
V gene: TRBV7-9
J gene: TRBJ1-2
CDR3 DNA: TGTGCCAGCAGCGGAGGGGGCGGTTTGGGGGTCTATGGCTACACCTTC
CDR3 protein: CASSGGGGLGVYGYTF